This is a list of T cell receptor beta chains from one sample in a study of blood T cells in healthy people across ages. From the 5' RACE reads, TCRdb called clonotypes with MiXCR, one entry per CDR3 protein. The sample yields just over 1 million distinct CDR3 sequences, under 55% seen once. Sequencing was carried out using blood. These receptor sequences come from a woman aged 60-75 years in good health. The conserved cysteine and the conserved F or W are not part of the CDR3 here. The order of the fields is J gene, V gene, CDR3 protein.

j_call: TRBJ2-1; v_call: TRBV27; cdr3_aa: ASSLYPEGYEQF
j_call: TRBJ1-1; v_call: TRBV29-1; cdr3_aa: SVEPTGNTEAF
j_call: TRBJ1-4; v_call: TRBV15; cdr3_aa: ATSSPGTAHEKLF
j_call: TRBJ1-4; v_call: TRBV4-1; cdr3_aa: ASSQDRGRSATNEKLF
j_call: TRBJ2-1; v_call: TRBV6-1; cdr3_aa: ASSDSGSKNDEQF
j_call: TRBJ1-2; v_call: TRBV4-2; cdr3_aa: ASSQDMDNYGYT
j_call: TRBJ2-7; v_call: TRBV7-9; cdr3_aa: ASSLSPPASYEQY
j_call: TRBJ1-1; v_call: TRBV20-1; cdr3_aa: SAREDTGRSEAF
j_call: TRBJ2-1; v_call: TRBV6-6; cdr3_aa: ASSYGRVSYNEQF
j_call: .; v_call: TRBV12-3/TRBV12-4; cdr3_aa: ASRPGQLKETQY
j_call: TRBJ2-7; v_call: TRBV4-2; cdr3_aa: ASSQPSGRGHYEQY
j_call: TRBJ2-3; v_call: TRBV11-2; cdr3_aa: ASSLLGHSTDTQY
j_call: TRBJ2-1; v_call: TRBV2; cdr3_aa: ASSESGARIRINEQF
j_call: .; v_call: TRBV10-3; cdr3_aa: AIRTGQGGQETQY
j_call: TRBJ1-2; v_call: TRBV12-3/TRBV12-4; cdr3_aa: ASSRTLPDGYT
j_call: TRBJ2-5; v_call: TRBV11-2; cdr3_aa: ASSLHRTGGETQY
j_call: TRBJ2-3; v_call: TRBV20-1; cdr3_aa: SARAPQWGRSTDTQY
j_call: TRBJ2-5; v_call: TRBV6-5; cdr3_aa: ASSYRPGTQETQY
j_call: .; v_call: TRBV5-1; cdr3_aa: ASTKPGETYEQY
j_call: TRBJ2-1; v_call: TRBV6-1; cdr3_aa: ASSEHRPGLAGSEQF
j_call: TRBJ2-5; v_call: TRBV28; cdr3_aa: ASSLLNEAGGQETQY
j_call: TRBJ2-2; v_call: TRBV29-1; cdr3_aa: SVGSRDTGELF
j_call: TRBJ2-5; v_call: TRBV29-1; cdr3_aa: SVEGQVQTQY
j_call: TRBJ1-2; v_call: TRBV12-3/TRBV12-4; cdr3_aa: ASSLGDGGYT
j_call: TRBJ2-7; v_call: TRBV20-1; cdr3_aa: SLTLVGGDYEQY
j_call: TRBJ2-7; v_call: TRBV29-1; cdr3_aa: SGAPKNYEQY
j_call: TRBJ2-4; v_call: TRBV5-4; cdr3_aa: ASSLVGGPVKNIQY
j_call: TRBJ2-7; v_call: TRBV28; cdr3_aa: ASSEQSGTGSYEQY
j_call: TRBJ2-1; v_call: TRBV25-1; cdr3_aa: ASSELSGRISYNEQF
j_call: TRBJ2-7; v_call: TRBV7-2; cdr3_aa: VSSLELAYERY
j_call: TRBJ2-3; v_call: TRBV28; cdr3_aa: ASFPVGTGISDTQY
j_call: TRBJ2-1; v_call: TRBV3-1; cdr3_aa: ASSRRAVPGNEQF
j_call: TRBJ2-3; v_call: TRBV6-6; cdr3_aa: ASSNPGQGGSQY
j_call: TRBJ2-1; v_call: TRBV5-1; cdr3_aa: ASSLVLPSNEQF
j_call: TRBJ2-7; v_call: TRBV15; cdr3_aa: ATSAAGKSSYEQY
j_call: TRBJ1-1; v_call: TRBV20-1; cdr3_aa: SGMGRLNTEAF
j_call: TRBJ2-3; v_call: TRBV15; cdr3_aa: ATSRGTTDTQY
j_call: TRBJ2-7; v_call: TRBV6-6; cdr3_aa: ASSYPGTVEQY
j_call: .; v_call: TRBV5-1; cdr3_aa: ASSPHSLGARGEQY
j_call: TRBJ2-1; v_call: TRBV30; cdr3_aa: AWSGSLLSNEQF
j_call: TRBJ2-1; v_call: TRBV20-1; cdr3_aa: SASDRGGRNEQF
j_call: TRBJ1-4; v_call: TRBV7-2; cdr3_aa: ASSLDPGEKLF